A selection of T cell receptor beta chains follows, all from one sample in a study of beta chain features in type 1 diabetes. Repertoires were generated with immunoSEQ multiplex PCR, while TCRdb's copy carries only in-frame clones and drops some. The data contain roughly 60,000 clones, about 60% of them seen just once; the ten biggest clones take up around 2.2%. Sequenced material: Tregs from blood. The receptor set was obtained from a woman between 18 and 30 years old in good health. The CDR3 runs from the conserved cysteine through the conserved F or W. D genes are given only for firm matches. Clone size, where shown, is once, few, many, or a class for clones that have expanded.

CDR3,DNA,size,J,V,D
CASSYGGTEAFF,TGTGCCAGTAGTTACGGGGGGACTGAAGCTTTCTTT,few,TRBJ1-1,TRBV19,-
CASIPDGTGVEAFF,TGTGCCAGTATCCCTGATGGGACAGGGGTTGAAGCTTTCTTT,once,TRBJ1-1,TRBV19,TRBD1
CASSLDLARGEAFF,TGTGCCAGCAGCTTAGATTTGGCCCGAGGTGAGGCTTTCTTT,-,TRBJ1-1,TRBV7-9,-
CASGVGTVSYNEQFF,TGTGCTAGTGGTGTCGGGACAGTTTCCTACAATGAGCAGTTCTTC,-,TRBJ2-1,TRBV12-5,TRBD1
CASSYSTSTDTQYF,TGTGCCAGCAGTTACTCGACTAGCACAGATACGCAGTATTTT,-,TRBJ2-3,TRBV6-6,-
CASLPGDSYNEQFF,TGTGCCAGCCTTCCAGGGGACTCCTACAATGAGCAGTTCTTC,-,TRBJ2-1,TRBV18,-
CASSLVPPLAGGPLGKNIQYF,TGTGCCAGCAGCTTAGTTCCCCCACTAGCGGGGGGGCCTCTGGGGAAAAACATTCAGTACTTC,-,TRBJ2-4,TRBV7-6,TRBD2
CASSLGTQGKLFF,TGTGCCAGCAGCTTAGGGACCCAGGGAAAACTGTTTTTT,-,TRBJ1-4,TRBV7-2,-
CASSLLGPGELFF,TGTGCCAGCAGCTTATTGGGGCCCGGGGAGCTGTTTTTT,-,TRBJ2-2,TRBV7-3,-
CASSLTGDPGANVLTF,TGTGCCAGCAGCTTGACAGGGGACCCTGGGGCCAACGTCCTGACTTTC,-,TRBJ2-6,TRBV7-2,TRBD1
CATSIIRQGAGKTQYF,TGTGCCACCAGCATAATCCGACAGGGGGCCGGGAAGACCCAGTACTTC,-,TRBJ2-5,TRBV15,TRBD1
CASNPLGIVYGYTF,TGTGCCAGCAACCCACTCGGGATTGTTTATGGCTACACCTTC,-,TRBJ1-2,TRBV7-9,-
CASSIYGAATGELFF,TGTGCCAGTAGTATATATGGGGCGGCCACCGGGGAGCTGTTTTTT,-,TRBJ2-2,TRBV19,-
CASSFRETGELFF,TGCGCCAGCAGCTTCCGGGAGACCGGGGAGCTGTTTTTT,-,TRBJ2-2,TRBV5-1,-
CAISGWGAEGYTF,TGTGCCATCAGTGGTTGGGGCGCGGAGGGCTACACCTTC,-,TRBJ1-2,TRBV10-3,-
CASRQAGSETQYF,TGTGCCAGCAGGCAAGCGGGGTCGGAGACCCAGTACTTC,few,TRBJ2-5,TRBV6-5,TRBD2
CASSPRISGSYEQYF,TGTGCCAGCAGCCCCAGAATCAGCGGGAGCTACGAGCAGTACTTC,-,TRBJ2-7,TRBV9,TRBD2
CASSPRQGFTEAFF,TGTGCCAGCAGTCCGCGACAGGGCTTCACTGAAGCTTTCTTT,-,TRBJ1-1,TRBV6-5,TRBD1
CASKALSNEQFF,TGTGCCAGCAAGGCACTAAGCAATGAGCAGTTCTTC,-,TRBJ2-1,TRBV2,-
CASSLGSGFDEQYF,TGTGCCAGTAGTTTGGGTTCGGGTTTCGACGAGCAGTACTTC,-,TRBJ2-7,TRBV19,-
CASTTGGIPYEQYF,TGTGCCAGTACAACAGGGGGCATTCCCTACGAGCAGTACTTC,-,TRBJ2-7,TRBV27,TRBD1
CAWSVLGYEQYF,TGTGCCTGGAGTGTACTCGGCTACGAGCAGTACTTC,few,TRBJ2-7,TRBV30,-
CSVLAGSGNEQFF,TGCAGCGTATTAGCGGGCAGCGGGAATGAGCAGTTCTTC,-,TRBJ2-1,TRBV29-1,TRBD2
CASSSILSTSGRKNYNEQFF,TGTGCCAGCAGTTCAATCCTTTCAACTAGCGGGAGGAAGAATTACAATGAGCAGTTCTTC,once,TRBJ2-1,TRBV27,TRBD2
CSVSGSNPYEQYF,TGCAGTGTAAGCGGGAGCAATCCTTACGAGCAGTACTTC,-,TRBJ2-7,TRBV29-1,TRBD2
CASSERSGVSYNEQFF,TGTGCCAGCAGTGAAAGGTCAGGGGTCTCCTACAATGAGCAGTTCTTC,-,TRBJ2-1,TRBV6-1,-
CASSQDRDDIQYF,TGTGCCAGCAGCCAGGACAGGGATGACATTCAGTACTTC,-,TRBJ2-4,TRBV11-2,TRBD1
CASSSGGLAGPQSEQFF,TGTGCCAGCAGCTCAGGGGGGCTAGCGGGGCCGCAGAGTGAGCAGTTCTTC,-,TRBJ2-1,TRBV7-9,TRBD2
CAWSTLAGDRGSEQYF,TGTGCCTGGAGTACCCTAGCGGGAGACCGGGGGTCCGAGCAGTACTTC,-,TRBJ2-7,TRBV30,TRBD2
CARAHRDSEETQYF,TGTGCCAGGGCGCACCGGGACAGCGAAGAGACCCAGTACTTC,few,TRBJ2-5,TRBV7-2,TRBD1
CASSQDLYSTDTQYF,TGTGCCAGCAGCCAAGATTTATATAGCACAGATACGCAGTATTTT,-,TRBJ2-3,TRBV4-2,-
CASSLYSGDAQETQYF,TGCGCCAGCAGCTTGTATAGCGGGGACGCACAAGAGACCCAGTACTTC,-,TRBJ2-5,TRBV5-1,TRBD2
CASSLAGFRDEQYF,TGTGCCAGCAGCTTAGCAGGATTCAGGGACGAGCAGTACTTC,-,TRBJ2-7,TRBV7-9,-
CSVDRGDYGYTF,TGCAGCGTTGACAGAGGAGACTATGGCTACACCTTC,few,TRBJ1-2,TRBV29-1,-
CATSSGTGTAFF,TGTGCCACCAGCTCTGGGACAGGGACAGCTTTCTTT,-,TRBJ1-1,TRBV15,TRBD1
CASSPPGGQGLEAFF,TGTGCCAGCTCACCACCGGGAGGACAGGGGCTCGAAGCTTTCTTT,few,TRBJ1-1,TRBV18,TRBD1
CASSFLDRGQTEAFF,TGCGCCAGCAGCTTTTTAGACAGGGGGCAAACTGAAGCTTTCTTT,few,TRBJ1-1,TRBV5-1,TRBD1
CASRGKTGRTDEQYF,TGCGCCAGCAGGGGTAAGACAGGGCGGACGGACGAGCAGTACTTC,-,TRBJ2-7,TRBV5-1,TRBD1
CASSPWTGQETQYF,TGTGCCAGCTCACCCTGGACAGGTCAAGAGACCCAGTACTTC,few,TRBJ2-5,TRBV18,TRBD1
CASSPRLAGGETQYF,TGTGCCAGCAGCCCCCGACTAGCGGGAGGGGAGACCCAGTACTTC,once,TRBJ2-5,TRBV2,TRBD2
CASNSGTGAAGELFF,TGCGCCAGCAACTCCGGGACAGGAGCGGCCGGGGAGCTGTTTTTT,few,TRBJ2-2,TRBV5-1,TRBD1